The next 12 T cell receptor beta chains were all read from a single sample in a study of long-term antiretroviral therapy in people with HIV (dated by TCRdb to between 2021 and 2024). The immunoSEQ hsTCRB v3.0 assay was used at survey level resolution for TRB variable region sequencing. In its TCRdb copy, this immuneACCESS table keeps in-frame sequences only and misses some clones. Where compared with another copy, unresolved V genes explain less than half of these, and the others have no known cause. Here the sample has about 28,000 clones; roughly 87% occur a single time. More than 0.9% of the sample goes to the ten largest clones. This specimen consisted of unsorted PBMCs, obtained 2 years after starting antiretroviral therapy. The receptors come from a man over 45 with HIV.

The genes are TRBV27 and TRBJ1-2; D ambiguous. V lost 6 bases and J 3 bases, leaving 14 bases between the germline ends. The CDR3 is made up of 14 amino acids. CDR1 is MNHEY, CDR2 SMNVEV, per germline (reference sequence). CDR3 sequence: CASRESGLHYGYTF. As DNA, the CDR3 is TGTGCCAGCAGGGAGAGTGGGCTACACTATGGCTACACCTTC.

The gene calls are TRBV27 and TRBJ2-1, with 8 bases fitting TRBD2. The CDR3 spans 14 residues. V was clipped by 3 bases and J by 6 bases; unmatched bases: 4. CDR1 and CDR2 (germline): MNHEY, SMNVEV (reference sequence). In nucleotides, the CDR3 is TGTGCCAGCAGTTTCGCCGGGGGGGCCAATGAGCAGTTCTTC. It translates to CASSFAGGANEQFF.

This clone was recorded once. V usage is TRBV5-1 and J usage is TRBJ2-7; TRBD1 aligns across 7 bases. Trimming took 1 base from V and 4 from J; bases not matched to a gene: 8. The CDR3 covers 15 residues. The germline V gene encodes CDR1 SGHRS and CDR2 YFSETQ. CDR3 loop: CASSLTGAMGYEQYF. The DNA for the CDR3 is TGCGCCAGCAGCTTGACAGGGGCGATGGGGTACGAGCAGTACTTC.

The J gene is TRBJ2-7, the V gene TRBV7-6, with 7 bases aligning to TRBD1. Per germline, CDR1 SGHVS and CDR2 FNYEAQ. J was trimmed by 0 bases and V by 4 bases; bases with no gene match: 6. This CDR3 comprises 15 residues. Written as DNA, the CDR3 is TGTGCCAGCAGCTCGGCCGGGGACAGCTCCTACGAGCAGTACTTC. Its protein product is CASSSAGDSSYEQYF.

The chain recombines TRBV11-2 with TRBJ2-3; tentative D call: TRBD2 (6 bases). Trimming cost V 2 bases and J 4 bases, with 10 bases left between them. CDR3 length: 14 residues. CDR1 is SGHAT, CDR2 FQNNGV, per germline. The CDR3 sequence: CASSLIWGADTQYF. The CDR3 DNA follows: TGTGCCAGCAGCTTAATCTGGGGGGCAGATACGCAGTATTTT.

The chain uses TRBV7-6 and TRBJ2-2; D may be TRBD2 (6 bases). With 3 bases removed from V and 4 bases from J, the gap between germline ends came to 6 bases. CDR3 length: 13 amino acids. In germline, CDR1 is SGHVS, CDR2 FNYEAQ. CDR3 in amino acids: CASSFGGTGELFF. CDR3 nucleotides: TGTGCCAGCAGCTTCGGGGGCACCGGGGAGCTGTTTTTT.

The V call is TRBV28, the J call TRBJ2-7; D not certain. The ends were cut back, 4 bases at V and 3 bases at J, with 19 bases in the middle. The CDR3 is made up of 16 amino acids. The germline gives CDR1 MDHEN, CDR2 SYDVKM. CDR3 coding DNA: TGTGCCAGCAGTTCTCCCGTCGCGCCGACGGACTACGAGCAGTACTTC. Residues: CASSSPVAPTDYEQYF.

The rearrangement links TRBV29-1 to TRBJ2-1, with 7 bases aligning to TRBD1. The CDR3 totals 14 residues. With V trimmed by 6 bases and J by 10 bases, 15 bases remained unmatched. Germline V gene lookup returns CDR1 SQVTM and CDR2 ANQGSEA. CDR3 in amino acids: CSVSYRGLTGEQFF. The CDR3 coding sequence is TGCAGCGTCAGCTACAGGGGTCTTACAGGGGAGCAGTTCTTC.

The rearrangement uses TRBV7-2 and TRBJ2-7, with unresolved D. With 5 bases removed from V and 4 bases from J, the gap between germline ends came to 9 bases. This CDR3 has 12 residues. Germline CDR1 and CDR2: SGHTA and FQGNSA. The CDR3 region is CASSPLRYEQYF. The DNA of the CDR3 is TGTGCCAGCAGCCCCCTCAGATACGAGCAGTACTTC.

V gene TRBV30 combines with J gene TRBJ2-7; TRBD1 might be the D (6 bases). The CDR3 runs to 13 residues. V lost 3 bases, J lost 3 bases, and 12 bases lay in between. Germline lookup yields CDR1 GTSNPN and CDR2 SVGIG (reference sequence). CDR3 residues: CAWSVGTHYEQYF. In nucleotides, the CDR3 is TGTGCCTGGAGCGTCGGGACACACTACGAGCAGTACTTC.

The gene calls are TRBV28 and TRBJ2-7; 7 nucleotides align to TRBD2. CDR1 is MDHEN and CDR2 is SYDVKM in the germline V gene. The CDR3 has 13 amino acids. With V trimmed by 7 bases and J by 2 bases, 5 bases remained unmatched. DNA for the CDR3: TGTGCCAGCACGGAAGGGACTACCTACGAGCAGTACTTC. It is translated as CASTEGTTYEQYF.

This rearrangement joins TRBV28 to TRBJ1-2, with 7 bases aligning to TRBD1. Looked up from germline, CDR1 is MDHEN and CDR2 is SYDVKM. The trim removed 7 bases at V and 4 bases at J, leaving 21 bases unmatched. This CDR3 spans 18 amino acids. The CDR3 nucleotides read TGTGCCAGCACACGAGAGGGGGCGCAGGACTATCGTCTCTATGGCTACACCTTC. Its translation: CASTREGAQDYRLYGYTF.